This T cell receptor beta chain was recovered during a study of breast tumors, draining lymph nodes, adjacent tissues listed by TCRdb under 2016. About the full investigation: The study compared TCR beta repertoires across tumor, adjacent nontumor tissue and axillary lymph nodes from breast cancer patients. The study aimed to assess the relationships and possible T-cell exchange between tumor, surrounding tissue and draining lymph node repertoires in human breast cancer.

The germline ends are 12 bases apart after V is trimmed by 6 bases and J by 2 bases. The CDR3, from cysteine to phenylalanine, totals 14 residues. Solely the CDR3 DNA is kept, with 42 bases framed from the first base. From a lookup of the germline V gene (reference sequence), CDR1 and CDR2 are SEHNR and FQNEAQ. Data came from an Illumina HiSeq 2000. Multiplex PCR amplification was used to build the TCR beta chain libraries. High-throughput sequencing was used to analyze the amplified TCR beta chain products. TCRdb itself trimmed the public reads at Q25 with fastp, ran MiXCR and retained productive beta chains. One record per CDR3 amino acid sequence lists the most common genes and DNA. The sample table shows about 220,000 distinct CDR3 sequences, and 30% to 35% are seen once. Jointly, the top ten make up approximately 3.3% of the sample. This clonotype was seen repeatedly, ten times or more. Its antigen remains undetermined. No quality values exist for individual bases; no much larger clone is one base distant.

The axillary draining lymph nodes of breast cancer patients were the source of the lymph node samples. Findings and caveats that apply to the study as a whole: The conclusion that tumor T cells originate in lymph nodes was presented as consistent with a hypothesis rather than as directly demonstrated. In luminal-like breast cancer, tumor and nontumor tissue repertoires resembled each other significantly more than in basal-like breast cancer. Tumor T-cell repertoires showed less diversity than lymph node repertoires and more diversity than nontumor tissue repertoires, and tumor T-cell repertoires showed preferential V and J gene usage. The data were considered consistent with most tumor T cells being derived from the lymph node and subsequently expanding within tumor tissue.

The clonotype was recovered from a female donor with breast cancer. Some clones in this sample may be carry-over from other donors' samples. The chain joins TRBV7-9 to TRBJ2-3; the D gene cannot be named for sure. What was sequenced was axillary lymph node tissue. The CDR3 corresponds to CASRPRGITDTQYF. The DNA is as follows: TGTGCCAGCAGGCCCCGTGGTATCACAGATACGCAGTATTTT.